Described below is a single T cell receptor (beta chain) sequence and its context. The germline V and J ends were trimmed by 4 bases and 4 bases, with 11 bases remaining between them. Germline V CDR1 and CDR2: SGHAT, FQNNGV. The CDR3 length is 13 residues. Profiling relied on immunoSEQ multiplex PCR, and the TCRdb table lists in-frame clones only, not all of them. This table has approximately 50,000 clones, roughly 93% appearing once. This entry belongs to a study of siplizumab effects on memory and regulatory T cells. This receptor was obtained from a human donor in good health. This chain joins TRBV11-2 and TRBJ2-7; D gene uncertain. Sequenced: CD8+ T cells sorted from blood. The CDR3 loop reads CASSSSGMYEQYF. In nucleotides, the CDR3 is TGTGCCAGCAGCTCATCTGGGATGTACGAGCAGTACTTC.